This TCR beta chain was documented in a study of cytomegalovirus exposure and HLA in healthy donors. The sample holds a few counts of this clone. CDR1 SGHVS and CDR2 FNYEAQ come from the germline V gene. V trimming: 1 base; J trimming: 10 bases; junction bases outside the gene matches: 17. The CDR3 loop spans 20 amino acids. Both 60 Vbeta primers and 13 Jbeta primers went into the PCR. Libraries were prepared by immunoSEQ multiplex PCR; TCRdb keeps only in-frame clonotypes and omits some of them. The table has roughly 100,000 clones, around 61% seen once. This TCR came from a woman between 45 and 65 years old in good health and CMV-seronegative. This chain connects TRBV7-6 to TRBJ2-1; 15 bases map to TRBD2. The material sequenced was PBMCs. CDR3 sequence: CASSLGQGLAGGGRAMEQFF. The DNA for the CDR3 is TGTGCCAGCAGCTTAGGGCAGGGACTAGCGGGAGGCGGGCGCGCAATGGAGCAGTTCTTC.